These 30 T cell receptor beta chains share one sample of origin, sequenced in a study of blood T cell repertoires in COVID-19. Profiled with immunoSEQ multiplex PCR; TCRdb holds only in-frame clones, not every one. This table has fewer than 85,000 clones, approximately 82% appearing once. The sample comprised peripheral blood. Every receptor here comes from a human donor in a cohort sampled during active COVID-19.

The CDR3 region is CASIPASGGAFHEQFF. DNA of the CDR3: TGTGCCAGCATCCCGGCTAGCGGGGGGGCATTTCATGAGCAGTTCTTC. This chain links TRBV6-6 with TRBJ2-1; 12 bases line up with TRBD2. Looked up from germline, CDR1 is MNHNY and CDR2 is SVGAGI (reference sequence). V trimming: 7 bases; J trimming: 8 bases; junction bases outside the gene matches: 12. The CDR3 runs to 16 residues.

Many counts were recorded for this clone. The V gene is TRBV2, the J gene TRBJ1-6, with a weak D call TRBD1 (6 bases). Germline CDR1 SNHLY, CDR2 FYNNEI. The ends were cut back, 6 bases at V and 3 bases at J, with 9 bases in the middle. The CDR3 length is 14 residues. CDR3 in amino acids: CASSWDNYNSPLHF. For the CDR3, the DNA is TGTGCCAGCAGCTGGGACAACTATAATTCACCCCTCCACTTT. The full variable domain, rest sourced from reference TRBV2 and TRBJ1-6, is EPEVTQTPSHQVTQMGQEVILRCVPISNHLYFYWYRQILGQKVEFLVSFYNNEISEKSEIFDDQFSVERPDGSNFTLKIRSTKLEDSAMYFCASSWDNYNSPLHFGNGTRLTVT.

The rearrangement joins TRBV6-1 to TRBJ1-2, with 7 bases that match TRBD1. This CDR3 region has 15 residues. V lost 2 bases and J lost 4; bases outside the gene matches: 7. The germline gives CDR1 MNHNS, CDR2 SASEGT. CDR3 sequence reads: CASSEFEGTVYGYTF. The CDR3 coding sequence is TGTGCCAGCAGTGAATTCGAGGGGACAGTCTATGGCTACACCTTC.

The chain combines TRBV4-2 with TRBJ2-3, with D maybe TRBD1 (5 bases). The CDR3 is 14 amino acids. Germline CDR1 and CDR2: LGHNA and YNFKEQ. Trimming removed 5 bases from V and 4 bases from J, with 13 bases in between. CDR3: CASSNQGRPDTQYF. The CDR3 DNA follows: TGTGCCAGCAGCAACCAGGGAAGGCCAGATACGCAGTATTTT.

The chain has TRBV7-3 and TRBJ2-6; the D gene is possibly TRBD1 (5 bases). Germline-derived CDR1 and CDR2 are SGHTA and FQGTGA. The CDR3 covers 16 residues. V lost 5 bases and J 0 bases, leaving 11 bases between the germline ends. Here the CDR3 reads CASSPQTDSGANVLTF. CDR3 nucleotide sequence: TGTGCCAGCAGCCCCCAGACAGACTCTGGGGCCAACGTCCTGACTTTC.

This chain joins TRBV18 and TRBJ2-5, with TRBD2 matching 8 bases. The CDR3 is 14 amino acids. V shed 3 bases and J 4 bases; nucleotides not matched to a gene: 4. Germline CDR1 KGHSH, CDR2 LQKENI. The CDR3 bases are TGTGCCAGCTCACCGGCGGGGGGTGTAGAGACCCAGTACTTC. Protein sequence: CASSPAGGVETQYF.

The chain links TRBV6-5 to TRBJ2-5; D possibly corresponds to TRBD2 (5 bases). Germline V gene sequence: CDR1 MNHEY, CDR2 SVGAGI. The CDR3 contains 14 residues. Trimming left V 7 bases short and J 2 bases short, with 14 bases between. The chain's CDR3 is CASTAGRGQETQYF. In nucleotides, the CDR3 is TGTGCCAGCACTGCCGGACGGGGTCAAGAGACCCAGTACTTC.

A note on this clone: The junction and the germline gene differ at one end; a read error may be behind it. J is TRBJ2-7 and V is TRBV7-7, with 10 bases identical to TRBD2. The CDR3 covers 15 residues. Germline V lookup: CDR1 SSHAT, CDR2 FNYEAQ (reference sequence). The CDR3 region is CASSRGSGGAHEQYF. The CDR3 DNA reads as TGTGCTAGCAGCCGCGGGAGCGGGGGGGCCCACGAGCAGTACTTC.

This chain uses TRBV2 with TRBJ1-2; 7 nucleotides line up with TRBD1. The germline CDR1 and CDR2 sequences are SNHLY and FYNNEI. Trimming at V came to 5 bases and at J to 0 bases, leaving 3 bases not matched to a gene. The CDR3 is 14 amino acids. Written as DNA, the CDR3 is TGTGCCAGCAGTTTAACAGGGGCTAACTATGGCTACACCTTC. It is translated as CASSLTGANYGYTF.

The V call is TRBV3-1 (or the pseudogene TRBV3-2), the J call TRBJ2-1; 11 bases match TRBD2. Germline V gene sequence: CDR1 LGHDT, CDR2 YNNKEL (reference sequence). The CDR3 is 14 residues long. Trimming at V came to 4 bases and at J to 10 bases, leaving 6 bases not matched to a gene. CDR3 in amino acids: CASSPLAGGREQFF. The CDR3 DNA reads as TGTGCCAGCAGCCCCTTAGCGGGGGGGCGGGAGCAGTTCTTC.

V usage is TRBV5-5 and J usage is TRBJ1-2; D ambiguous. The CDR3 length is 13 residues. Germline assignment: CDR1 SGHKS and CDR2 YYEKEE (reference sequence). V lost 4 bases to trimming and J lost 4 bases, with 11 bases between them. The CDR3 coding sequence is TGTGCCAGCAGCGCCTCAACGGTCTATGGCTACACCTTC. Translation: CASSASTVYGYTF. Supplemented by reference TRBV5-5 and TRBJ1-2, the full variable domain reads DAGVTQSPTHLIKTRGQQVTLRCSPISGHKSVSWYQQVLGQGPQFIFQYYEKEERGRGNFPDRFSARQFPNYSSELNVNALLLGDSALYLCASSASTVYGYTFGSGTRLTVV.

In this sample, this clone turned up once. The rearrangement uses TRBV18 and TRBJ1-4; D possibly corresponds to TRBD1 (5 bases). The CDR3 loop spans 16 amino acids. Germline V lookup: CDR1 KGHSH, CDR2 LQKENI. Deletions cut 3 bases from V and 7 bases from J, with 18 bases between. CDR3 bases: TGTGCCAGCTCACCTACTGGAGGGGCTGAATTTGAAAAACTGTTTTTT. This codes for CASSPTGGAEFEKLFF.

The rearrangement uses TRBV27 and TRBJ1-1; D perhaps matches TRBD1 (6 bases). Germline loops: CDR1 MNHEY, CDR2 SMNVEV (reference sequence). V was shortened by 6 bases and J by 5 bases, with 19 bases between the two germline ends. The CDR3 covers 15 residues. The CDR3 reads CASREETGRGTEAFF. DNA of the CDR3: TGTGCCAGCAGGGAGGAGACAGGCCGGGGAACTGAAGCTTTCTTT.

This CDR3 is CASSLPGEKYGYTF. The CDR3 region has the DNA TGTGCCAGCAGCTTACCAGGGGAGAAGTATGGCTACACCTTC. The chain is built from TRBV11-2 and TRBJ1-2; possibly TRBD1 for D (6 bases). This CDR3 spans 14 amino acids. Per the germline V gene, CDR1 is SGHAT and CDR2 is FQNNGV. V lost 2 bases and J lost 5, with 12 bases in between.

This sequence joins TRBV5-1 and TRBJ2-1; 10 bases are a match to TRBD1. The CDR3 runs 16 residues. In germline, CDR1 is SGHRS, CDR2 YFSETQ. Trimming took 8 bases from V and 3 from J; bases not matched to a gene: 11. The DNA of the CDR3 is TGCGCCAGTAAACCACCAGGGACAGGGGACTACAATGAGCAGTTCTTC. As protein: CASKPPGTGDYNEQFF.

CDR3 in amino acids: CASSLVDRARPGTSPGSQFF. The CDR3 nucleotides read TGTGCCAGCAGTTTGGTGGACAGAGCACGTCCCGGGACTAGCCCGGGATCGCAGTTCTTC. The chain employs TRBV27 and TRBJ2-1; TRBD2 matches at 9 bases. Germline V CDR1 and CDR2: MNHEY, SMNVEV (reference sequence). With 3 bases clipped from V and 12 bases from J, the junction kept 27 bases outside the gene matches. This CDR3 contains 20 residues.

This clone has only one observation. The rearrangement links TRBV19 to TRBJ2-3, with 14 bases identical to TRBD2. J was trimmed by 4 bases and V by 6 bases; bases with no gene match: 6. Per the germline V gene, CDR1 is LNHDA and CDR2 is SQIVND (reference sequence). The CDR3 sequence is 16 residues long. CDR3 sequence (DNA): TGTGCCAGTAGCCCGACTAGCGGGAGGGGACCAGATACGCAGTATTTT. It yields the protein CASSPTSGRGPDTQYF.

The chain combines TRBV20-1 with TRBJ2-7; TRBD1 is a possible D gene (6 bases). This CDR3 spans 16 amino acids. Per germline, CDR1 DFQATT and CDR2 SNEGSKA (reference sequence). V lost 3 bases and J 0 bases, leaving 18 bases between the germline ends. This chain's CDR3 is CSASIAGTRSSYEQYF. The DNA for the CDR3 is TGCAGTGCTAGTATAGCCGGGACAAGAAGCTCCTACGAGCAGTACTTC.

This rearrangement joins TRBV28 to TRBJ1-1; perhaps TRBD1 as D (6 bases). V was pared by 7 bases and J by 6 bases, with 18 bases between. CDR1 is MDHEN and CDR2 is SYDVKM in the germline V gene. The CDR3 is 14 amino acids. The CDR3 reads CASTKVLKGAEAFF. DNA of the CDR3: TGTGCCAGCACTAAGGTGCTCAAGGGGGCTGAAGCTTTCTTT.

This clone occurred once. The CDR3 DNA sequence: TGCGCCAGCAGCGTACAGGTATCGGGCTACGAGCAGTACTTC. Encoded protein: CASSVQVSGYEQYF. The rearrangement links TRBV5-1 to TRBJ2-7, with a weak D call TRBD1 (5 bases). Germline CDR1 reads SGHRS; CDR2 reads YFSETQ. The CDR3 length is 14 residues. V lost 4 bases and J lost 3, with 14 bases in between.

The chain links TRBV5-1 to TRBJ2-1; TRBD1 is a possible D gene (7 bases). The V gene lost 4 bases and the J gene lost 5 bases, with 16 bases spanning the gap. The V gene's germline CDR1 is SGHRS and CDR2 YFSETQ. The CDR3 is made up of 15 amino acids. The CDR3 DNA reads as TGCGCCAGCAGCGGGCCGACAGGGAGGAACAATGAGCAGTTCTTC. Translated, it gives CASSGPTGRNNEQFF. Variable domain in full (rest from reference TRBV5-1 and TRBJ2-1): KAGVTQTPRYLIKTRGQQVTLSCSPISGHRSVSWYQQTPGQGLQFLFEYFSETQRNKGNFPGRFSGRQFSNSRSEMNVSTLELGDSALYLCASSGPTGRNNEQFFGPGTRLTVL.

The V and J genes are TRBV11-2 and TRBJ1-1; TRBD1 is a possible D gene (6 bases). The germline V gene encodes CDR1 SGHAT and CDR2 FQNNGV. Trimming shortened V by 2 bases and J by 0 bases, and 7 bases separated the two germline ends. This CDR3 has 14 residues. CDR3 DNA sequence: TGTGCCAGCAGCTTAAAGGGGGTGAACACTGAAGCTTTCTTT. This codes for CASSLKGVNTEAFF.

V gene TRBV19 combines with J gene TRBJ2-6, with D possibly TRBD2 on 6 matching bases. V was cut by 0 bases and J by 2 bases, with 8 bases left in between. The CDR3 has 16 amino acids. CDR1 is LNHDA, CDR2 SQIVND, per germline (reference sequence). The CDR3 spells CASSIEWGAGANVLTF. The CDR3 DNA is TGTGCCAGTAGTATAGAATGGGGGGCTGGGGCCAACGTCCTGACTTTC.

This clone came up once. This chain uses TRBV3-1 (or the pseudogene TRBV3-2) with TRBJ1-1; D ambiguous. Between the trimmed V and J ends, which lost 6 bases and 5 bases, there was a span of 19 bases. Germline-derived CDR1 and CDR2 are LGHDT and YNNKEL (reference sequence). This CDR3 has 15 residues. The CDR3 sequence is CASRPWLGRGTEAFF. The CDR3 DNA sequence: TGTGCCAGCAGGCCCTGGTTGGGTCGGGGTACTGAAGCTTTCTTT.

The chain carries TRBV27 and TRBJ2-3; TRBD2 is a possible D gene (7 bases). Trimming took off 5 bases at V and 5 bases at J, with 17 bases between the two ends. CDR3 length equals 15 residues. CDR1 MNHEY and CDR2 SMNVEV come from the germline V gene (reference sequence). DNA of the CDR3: TGTGCCAGCAGTAGGCGGGGGCTGAAAATAGATACGCAGTATTTT. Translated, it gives CASSRRGLKIDTQYF.

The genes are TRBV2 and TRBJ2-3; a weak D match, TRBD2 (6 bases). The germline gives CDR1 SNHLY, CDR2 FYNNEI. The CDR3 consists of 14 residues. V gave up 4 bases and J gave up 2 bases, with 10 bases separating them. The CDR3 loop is CASSAVADTDTQYF. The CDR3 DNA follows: TGTGCCAGCAGTGCAGTAGCGGACACAGATACGCAGTATTTT. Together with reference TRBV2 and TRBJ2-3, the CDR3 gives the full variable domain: EPEVTQTPSHQVTQMGQEVILRCVPISNHLYFYWYRQILGQKVEFLVSFYNNEISEKSEIFDDQFSVERPDGSNFTLKIRSTKLEDSAMYFCASSAVADTDTQYFGPGTRLTVL.

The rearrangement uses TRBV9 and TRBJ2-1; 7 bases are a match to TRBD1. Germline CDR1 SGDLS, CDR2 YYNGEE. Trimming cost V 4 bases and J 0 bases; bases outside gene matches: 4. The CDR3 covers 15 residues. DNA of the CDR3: TGTGCCAGCAGCAGGACAGGCAACTCCTACAATGAGCAGTTCTTC. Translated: CASSRTGNSYNEQFF.

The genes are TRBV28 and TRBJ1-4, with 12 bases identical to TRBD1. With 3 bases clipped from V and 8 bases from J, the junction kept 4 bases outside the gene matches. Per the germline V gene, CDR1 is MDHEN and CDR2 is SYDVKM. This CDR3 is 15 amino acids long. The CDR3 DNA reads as TGTGCCAGCAGTTTTAGTGGGACAGGGGGCGAAAAACTGTTTTTT. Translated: CASSFSGTGGEKLFF. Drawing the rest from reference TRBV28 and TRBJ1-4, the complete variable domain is DVKVTQSSRYLVKRTGEKVFLECVQDMDHENMFWYRQDPGLGLRLIYFSYDVKMKEKGDIPEGYSVSREKKERFSLILESASTNQTSMYLCASSFSGTGGEKLFFGSGTQLSVL.

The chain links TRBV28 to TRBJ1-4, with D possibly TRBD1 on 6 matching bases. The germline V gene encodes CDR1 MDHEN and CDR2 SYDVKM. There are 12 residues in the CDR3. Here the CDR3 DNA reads TGTGGTGCCGGGACAAGGAATGAAAAACTGTTTTTT. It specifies CGAGTRNEKLFF.

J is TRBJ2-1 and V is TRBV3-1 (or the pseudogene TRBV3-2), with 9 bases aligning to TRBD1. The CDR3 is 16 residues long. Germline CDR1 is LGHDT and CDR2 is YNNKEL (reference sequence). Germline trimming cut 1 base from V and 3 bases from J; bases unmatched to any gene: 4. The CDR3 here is CASSQVRQGVYNEQFF. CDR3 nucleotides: TGTGCCAGCAGCCAAGTTAGACAGGGGGTCTACAATGAGCAGTTCTTC.